These 11 T cell receptor beta chains share one sample of origin, sequenced in a study of T-cell reconstitution after alpha-beta-depleted transplantation in children. Unique molecular identifiers were built into the TCRbeta library. TCRdb re-called the PCR reads with MiXCR, one entry per CDR3 protein. The table lists roughly 420,000 distinct CDR3 sequences, 15% to 20% of them singletons. The source material was PBMCs, mostly from graft donor cells, sampled 360 days after TCRalphabeta/CD19-depleted stem cell transplant. Receptors were obtained from a boy in the first two years of life who had a stem cell transplant for Wiskott-Aldrich syndrome, so the T cells may come from the graft donor.

This clonotype was counted a few times. V gene TRBV5-1 combines with J gene TRBJ2-7, with 10 positions matching TRBD2. Trimming took 4 bases from V and 7 from J; bases not matched to a gene: 5. The germline V gene has CDR1 SGHRS and CDR2 YFSETQ. The CDR3 has 13 amino acids. CDR3 residues: CASSTGLAREQYF. CDR3 DNA sequence: TGCGCCAGCAGCACGGGACTAGCGAGGGAGCAGTACTTC.

A few counts support this clonotype. This sequence joins TRBV3-1 and TRBJ2-6, with 8 bases matching TRBD1. Germline CDR1 reads LGHDT; CDR2 reads YNNKEL (reference sequence). V lost 0 bases, J lost 0 bases, and 7 bases stayed unmatched. The CDR3 totals 19 residues. The CDR3 nucleotides read TGTGCCAGCAGCCAAGAAGGCAGGGGGCTCCCCTCTGGGGCCAACGTCCTGACTTTC. It is translated as CASSQEGRGLPSGANVLTF.

This clonotype was found a few times. CDR3 sequence (DNA): TGTGCCAGCAGCCACCGGGAGAACTCCTACAATGAGCAGTTCTTC. Translation gives CASSHRENSYNEQFF. The chain is built from TRBV7-2 and TRBJ2-1, with D possibly being TRBD2 (6 bases). Trimming removed 5 bases at V and 0 bases at J, with 11 bases between. CDR3 size: 15 residues. CDR1 SGHTA and CDR2 FQGNSA come from the germline V gene.

The rearrangement joins TRBV18 to TRBJ2-5; 8 bases map to TRBD2. This CDR3 is built from 15 residues. CDR1 KGHSH and CDR2 LQKENI come from the germline V gene. Trimming took 3 bases from V and 2 from J; bases not matched to a gene: 5. CDR3 protein: CASSPFGTRQETQYF. The CDR3 coding sequence is TGTGCCAGCTCACCCTTCGGGACTAGACAAGAGACCCAGTACTTC.

The CDR3 DNA sequence: TGTGCCAGCTCACCACCGGGACTAGGCCAAGAGACCCAGTACTTC. Protein sequence: CASSPPGLGQETQYF. The genes are TRBV18 and TRBJ2-5, with TRBD2 matching 8 bases. Germline assignment: CDR1 KGHSH and CDR2 LQKENI. The CDR3 length is 15 residues. With V trimmed by 0 bases and J by 1 base, 1 base remained unmatched. The whole variable domain, remainder taken from reference TRBV18 and TRBJ2-5, is NAGVMQNPRHLVRRRGQEARLRCSPMKGHSHVYWYRQLPEEGLKFMVYLQKENIIDESGMPKERFSAEFPKEGPSILRIQQVVRGDSAAYFCASSPPGLGQETQYFGPGTRLLVL.

V is TRBV12-3 or TRBV12-4 and J is TRBJ1-2; D unclear. Between the trimmed V and J ends, which lost 3 bases and 4 bases, there was a span of 9 bases. The CDR3 runs 13 residues. The CDR3, as DNA: TGTGCCAGCAGTTTTCTGGGATCCTATGGCTACACCTTC. Residues: CASSFLGSYGYTF.

The rearrangement links TRBV4-2 to TRBJ2-3, with TRBD2 matching 8 bases. Germline V gene data show CDR1 as LGHNA and CDR2 as YNFKEQ. This CDR3 has 15 residues. The trim removed 3 bases at V and 0 bases at J, leaving 2 bases unmatched. The CDR3 spells CASSHTSGSTDTQYF. The CDR3 DNA reads TGTGCCAGCAGCCACACTAGCGGTAGCACAGATACGCAGTATTTT.

This clonotype was recorded a few times. The rearrangement uses TRBV12-3 or TRBV12-4 and TRBJ2-1; a weak D match, TRBD2 (6 bases). The CDR3 totals 14 residues. V was cut by 1 base and J by 7 bases, with 11 bases left in between. The CDR3 reads CASSLGGTSNEQFF. DNA for the CDR3: TGTGCCAGCAGTTTAGGAGGGACTTCGAATGAGCAGTTCTTC.

This clonotype was counted a few times. This chain connects TRBV25-1 to TRBJ2-7; tentatively, D is TRBD1 (5 bases). The CDR3 extends over 14 amino acids. Germline V gene sequence: CDR1 MGHDK, CDR2 SYGVNS. The germline V and J ends were trimmed by 1 base and 2 bases, with 9 bases remaining between them. The CDR3: CASSEWGRPYEQYF. The CDR3 DNA sequence: TGTGCCAGCAGTGAATGGGGCAGGCCCTACGAGCAGTACTTC.

The chain links TRBV7-6 to TRBJ2-6, with 7 bases that match TRBD1. V lost 3 bases and J lost 0; bases outside the gene matches: 11. Per the germline V gene, CDR1 is SGHVS and CDR2 is FNYEAQ. The CDR3 loop spans 19 amino acids. CDR3 sequence reads: CASSFVPPGQISGANVLTF. CDR3 sequence (DNA): TGTGCCAGCAGCTTTGTGCCTCCGGGACAGATCTCTGGGGCCAACGTCCTGACTTTC.

This sequence joins TRBV15 and TRBJ2-7, with TRBD2 identical over 9 bases. J was trimmed by 2 bases and V by 0 bases; bases with no gene match: 2. Germline CDR1 is LNHNV and CDR2 is YYDKDF (reference sequence). The CDR3 runs to 15 residues. CDR3 nucleotides: TGTGCCACCAGCAGAGATAGCGGGGGCACCTACGAGCAGTACTTC. The encoded protein is CATSRDSGGTYEQYF.